This TCR beta chain was sequenced in a study of siplizumab effects on memory and regulatory T cells. Study results and caveats: Siplizumab produced a significant drop in alloreactive sequences attributable to unstimulated CD4+ memory cells. The alloresponse seemed to draw substantially on naive T cells, which appeared more diverse than memory cells.

As to this clone: Its target is unknown.

Germline V gives CDR1 LNHDA, CDR2 SQIVND (reference sequence). With 6 bases clipped from V and 5 bases from J, the junction kept 4 bases outside the gene matches. This CDR3 spans 13 amino acids. Each sample had 80,000 to 100,000 TCR templates assayed. Method: immunoSEQ multiplex PCR; TCRdb's copy keeps in-frame clones and lacks some. The table shows some 80,000 clones, with over 90% occurring only once. This TCR was sampled from a human donor in good health. This sequence joins TRBV19 and TRBJ2-1, with 7 bases identical to TRBD2. Source material: CD8+ T cells sorted from blood. The CDR3 spells CASSPLADNEQFF. The CDR3 DNA sequence: TGTGCCAGTAGCCCTCTAGCGGACAATGAGCAGTTCTTC.